This TCR beta chain was identified in a study of early T cells in non-severe SARS-CoV-2 infection (dated by TCRdb to the early 2020s). Turning to the overall study: TCR sequencing used bulk RNA from unsorted whole blood, so alpha and beta chains could not be paired. Summary of the overall study and its limitations: VDJdb matching was skewed toward anti-spike CD8 responses and likely underestimated virus-specific expansions, missing private and CD4 specificities.

Sequences SGHAT (CDR1) and FQNNGV (CDR2) are obtained from the germline V gene. The junction shows trimming of 3 bases on V and 1 base on J, and the gene matches do not reach 11 bases of it. The CDR3 contains 18 residues, cysteine and phenylalanine counted. Here the CDR3 DNA is all that survives: 54 bases in frame from base 1. Set within a cohort of healthcare workers in London, UK, this nested case-control study involved weekly PCR testing of nasopharyngeal swabs along with blood sampling. Healthcare workers were enrolled in the week of the UK lockdown, from 23 to 31 March 2020, and were followed every week for up to 16 weeks. To prepare the library, 5' RACE was applied. These reads were obtained on a NextSeq 500. The TCR library protocol attached unique molecular identifiers to individual cDNA molecules to correct for sequencing error and PCR bias. TCR alpha and beta chains were both sequenced, and the abundances of alpha and beta sequences in each sample were closely correlated with each other. As for the original processing: Decombinator V4 was used to annotate the V gene, J gene and CDR3 of the TCR sequences. TCRs were defined as expanded if a significant change between any two time points was detected under a Poisson model with p below 0.0001. Abundances of TCRs were expressed as counts per million after normalisation to the total number of TCRs sequenced in each sample. MAIT TCRs were defined by TRAV1-2 paired with TRAJ12, TRAJ20 or TRAJ33, and iNKT TCRs by TRAV10 paired with TRAJ18. VDJdb, accessed 1 November 2021, was searched for CMV, EBV and SARS-CoV-2 annotated TCRs, with TCRs annotated for multiple antigens excluded. Clones were called with MiXCR by TCRdb after fastp trimmed the public reads at Q25, and only in-frame beta chains were retained. Records with the same CDR3 protein are collapsed into one entry carrying the most frequent genes and DNA. The V and J calls were determined by TCRdb, not by the authors. Counted in this sample were more than 60,000 distinct CDR3 sequences; under 15% of them appeared once. About 2.5% of the sample rests with the top ten.

Remarks on this clonotype: No antigen is known for it. Per-nucleotide qualities are absent, and no much larger clonotype sits a single base away.

The clonotype originates from an adult who was a healthcare worker with PCR-confirmed SARS-CoV-2 infection or an uninfected control (not recorded which). Sequencing was performed on whole blood, taken at baseline. The V gene is TRBV11-2 and the J gene is TRBJ1-1; 10 bases in between match TRBD1. The CDR3 region reads CASSFRRQGALSNTEAFF. The DNA sequence reads TGTGCCAGCAGCTTCCGTCGACAGGGGGCTTTATCGAACACTGAAGCTTTCTTT. With the portions outside the CDR3 filled from the reference TRBV11-2 and TRBJ1-1 genes, the complete variable region becomes EAGVAQSPRYKIIEKRQSVAFWCNPISGHATLYWYQQILGQGPKLLIQFQNNGVVDDSQLPKDRFSAERLKGVDSTLKIQPAKLEDSAVYLCASSFRRQGALSNTEAFFGQGTRLTVV.